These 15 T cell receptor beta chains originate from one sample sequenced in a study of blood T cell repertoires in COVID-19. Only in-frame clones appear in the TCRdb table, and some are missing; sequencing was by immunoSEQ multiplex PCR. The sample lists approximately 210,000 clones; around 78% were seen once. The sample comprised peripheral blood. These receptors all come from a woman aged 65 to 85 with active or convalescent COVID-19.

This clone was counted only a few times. CDR3 DNA: TGTGCCAGCAGTCCCGCGGGGGTGGAAAACACCATATATTTT. Translation: CASSPAGVENTIYF. The V gene is TRBV28, the J gene TRBJ1-3; the D gene is possibly TRBD1 (5 bases). The germline V and J ends were trimmed by 5 bases and 6 bases, with 14 bases remaining between them. The CDR3 runs to 14 residues. Germline CDR1 and CDR2: MDHEN and SYDVKM.

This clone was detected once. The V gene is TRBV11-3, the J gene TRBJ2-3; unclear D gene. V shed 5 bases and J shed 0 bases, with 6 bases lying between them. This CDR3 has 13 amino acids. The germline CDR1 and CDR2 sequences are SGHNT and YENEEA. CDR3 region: CASSQRSTDTQYF. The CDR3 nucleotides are TGTGCCAGCAGCCAACGGAGCACAGATACGCAGTATTTT.

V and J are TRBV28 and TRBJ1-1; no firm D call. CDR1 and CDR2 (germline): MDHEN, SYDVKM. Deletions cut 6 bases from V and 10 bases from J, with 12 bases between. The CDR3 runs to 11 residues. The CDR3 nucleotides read TGTGCCAGCAGGGCGACTCCTGTAGCTTTCTTT. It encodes CASRATPVAFF.

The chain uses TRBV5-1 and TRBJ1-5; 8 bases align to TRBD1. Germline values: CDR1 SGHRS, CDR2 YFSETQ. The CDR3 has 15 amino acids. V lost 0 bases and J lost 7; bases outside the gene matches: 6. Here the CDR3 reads CASSLEGQGGQPQHF. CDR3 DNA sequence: TGCGCCAGCAGCTTGGAAGGACAGGGAGGACAGCCCCAGCATTTT.

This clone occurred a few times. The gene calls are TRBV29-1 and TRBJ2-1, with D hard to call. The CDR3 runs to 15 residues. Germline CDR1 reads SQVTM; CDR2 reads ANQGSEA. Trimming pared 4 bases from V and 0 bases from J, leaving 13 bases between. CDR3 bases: TGCAGCGTTGTTGATTCGGTAAGCTCCTACAATGAGCAGTTCTTC. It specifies CSVVDSVSSYNEQFF.

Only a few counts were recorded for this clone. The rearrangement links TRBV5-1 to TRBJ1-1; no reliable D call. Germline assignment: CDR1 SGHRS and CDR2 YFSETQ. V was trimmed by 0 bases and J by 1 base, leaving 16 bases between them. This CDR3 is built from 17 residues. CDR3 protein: CASSLGVLVGGNTEAFF. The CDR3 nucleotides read TGCGCCAGCAGCTTGGGGGTTCTGGTTGGAGGGAACACTGAAGCTTTCTTT.

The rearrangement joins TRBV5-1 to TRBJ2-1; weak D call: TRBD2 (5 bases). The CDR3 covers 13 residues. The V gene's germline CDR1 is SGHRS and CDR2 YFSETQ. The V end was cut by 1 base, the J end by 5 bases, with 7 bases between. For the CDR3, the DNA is TGCGCCAGCAGCTTGCAAGCGGACAATGAGCAGTTCTTC. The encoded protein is CASSLQADNEQFF.

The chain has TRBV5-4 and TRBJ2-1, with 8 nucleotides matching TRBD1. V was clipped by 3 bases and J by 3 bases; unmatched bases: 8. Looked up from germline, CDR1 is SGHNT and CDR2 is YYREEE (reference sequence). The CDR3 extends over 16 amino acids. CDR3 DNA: TGTGCCAGCAGCTGGGCCGACAGGGGACACTACAATGAGCAGTTCTTC. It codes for CASSWADRGHYNEQFF.

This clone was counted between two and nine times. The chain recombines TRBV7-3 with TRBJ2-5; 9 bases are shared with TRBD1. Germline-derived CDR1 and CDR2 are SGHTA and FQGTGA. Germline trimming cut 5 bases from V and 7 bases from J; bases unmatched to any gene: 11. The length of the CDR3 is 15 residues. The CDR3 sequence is CASSEQQGALGTQYF. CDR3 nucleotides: TGTGCCAGCAGCGAACAACAGGGGGCGCTGGGGACCCAGTACTTC. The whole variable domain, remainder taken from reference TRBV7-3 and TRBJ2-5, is GAGVSQTPSNKVTEKGKYVELRCDPISGHTALYWYRQSLGQGPEFLIYFQGTGAADDSGLPNDRFFAVRPEGSVSTLKIQRTERGDSAVYLCASSEQQGALGTQYFGPGTRLLVL.

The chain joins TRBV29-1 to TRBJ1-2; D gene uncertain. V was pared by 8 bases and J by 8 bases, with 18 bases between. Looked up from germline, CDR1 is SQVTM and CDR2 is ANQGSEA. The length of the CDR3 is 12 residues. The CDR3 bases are TGCAGCCCCCAGCTCCCCCCCGGGGGCTACACCTTC. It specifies CSPQLPPGGYTF.

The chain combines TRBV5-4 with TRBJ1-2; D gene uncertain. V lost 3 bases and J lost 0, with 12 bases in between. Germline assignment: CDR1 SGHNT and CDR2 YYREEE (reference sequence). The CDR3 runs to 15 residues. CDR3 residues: CASSSGRDPNYGYTF. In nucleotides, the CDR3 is TGTGCCAGCAGCTCCGGACGGGATCCTAACTATGGCTACACCTTC. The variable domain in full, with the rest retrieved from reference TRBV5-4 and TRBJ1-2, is ETGVTQSPTHLIKTRGQQVTLRCSSQSGHNTVSWYQQALGQGPQFIFQYYREEENGRGNFPPRFSGLQFPNYSSELNVNALELDDSALYLCASSSGRDPNYGYTFGSGTRLTVV.

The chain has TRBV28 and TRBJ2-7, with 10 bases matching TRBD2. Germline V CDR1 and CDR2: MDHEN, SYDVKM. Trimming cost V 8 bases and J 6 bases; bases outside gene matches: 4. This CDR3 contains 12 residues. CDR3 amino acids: CASATSGTEQYF. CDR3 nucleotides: TGTGCCAGCGCAACTAGCGGGACCGAGCAGTACTTC.

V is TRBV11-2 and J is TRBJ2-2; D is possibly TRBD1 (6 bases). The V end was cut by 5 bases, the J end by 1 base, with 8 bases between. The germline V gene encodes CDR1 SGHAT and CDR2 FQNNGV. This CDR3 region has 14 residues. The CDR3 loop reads CASSMGQNTGELFF. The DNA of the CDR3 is TGTGCCAGCAGCATGGGACAGAACACCGGGGAGCTGTTTTTT.

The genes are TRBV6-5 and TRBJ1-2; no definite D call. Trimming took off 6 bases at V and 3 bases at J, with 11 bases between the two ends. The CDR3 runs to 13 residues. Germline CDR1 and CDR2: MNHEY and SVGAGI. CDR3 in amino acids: CASSPSVDYGYTF. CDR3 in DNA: TGTGCCAGCAGCCCCAGTGTCGACTATGGCTACACCTTC.

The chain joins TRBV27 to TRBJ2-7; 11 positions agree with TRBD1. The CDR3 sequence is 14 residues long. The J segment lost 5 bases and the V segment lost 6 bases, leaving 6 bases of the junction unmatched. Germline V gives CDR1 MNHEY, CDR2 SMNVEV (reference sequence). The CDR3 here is CASRMGQGGNEQYF. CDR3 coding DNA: TGTGCCAGCAGGATGGGACAGGGGGGCAACGAGCAGTACTTC.